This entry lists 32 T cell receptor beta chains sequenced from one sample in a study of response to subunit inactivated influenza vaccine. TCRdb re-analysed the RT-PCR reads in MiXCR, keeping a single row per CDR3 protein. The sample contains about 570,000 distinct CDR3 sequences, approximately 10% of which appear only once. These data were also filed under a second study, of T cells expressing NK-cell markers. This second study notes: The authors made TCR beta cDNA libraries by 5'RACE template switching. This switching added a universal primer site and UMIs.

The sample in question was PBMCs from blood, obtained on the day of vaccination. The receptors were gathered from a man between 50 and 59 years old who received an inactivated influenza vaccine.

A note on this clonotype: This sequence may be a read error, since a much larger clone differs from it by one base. The CDR3 loop reads CTSSPGPITGELFF. For the CDR3, the DNA is TGTACCAGCAGTCCCGGACCTATCACCGGGGAGCTGTTTTTT. This chain uses TRBV6-2 or TRBV6-3 with TRBJ2-2; D not certain. The germline V gene encodes CDR1 MNHEY and CDR2 SVGEGT. The CDR3 contains 14 residues.

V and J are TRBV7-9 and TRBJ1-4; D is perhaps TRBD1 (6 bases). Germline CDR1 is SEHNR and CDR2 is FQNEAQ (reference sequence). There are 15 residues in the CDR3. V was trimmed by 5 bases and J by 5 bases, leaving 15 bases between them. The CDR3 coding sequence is TGTGCCAGCAGCCCAGGGGACCGCATCAATGAAAAACTGTTTTTT. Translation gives CASSPGDRINEKLFF.

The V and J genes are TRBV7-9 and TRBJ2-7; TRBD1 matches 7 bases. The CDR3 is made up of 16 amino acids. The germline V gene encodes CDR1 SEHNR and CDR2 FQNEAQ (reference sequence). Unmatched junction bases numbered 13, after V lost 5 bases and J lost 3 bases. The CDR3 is CASSPPTGTALYEQYF. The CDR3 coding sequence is TGTGCCAGCAGCCCCCCCACCGGGACAGCCCTCTACGAGCAGTACTTC.

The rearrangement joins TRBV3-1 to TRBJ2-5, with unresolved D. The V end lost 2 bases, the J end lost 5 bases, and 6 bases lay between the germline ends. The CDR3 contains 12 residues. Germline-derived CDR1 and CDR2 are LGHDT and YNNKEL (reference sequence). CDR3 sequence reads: CASSQIGETQYF. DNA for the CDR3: TGTGCCAGCAGCCAAATCGGGGAGACCCAGTACTTC.

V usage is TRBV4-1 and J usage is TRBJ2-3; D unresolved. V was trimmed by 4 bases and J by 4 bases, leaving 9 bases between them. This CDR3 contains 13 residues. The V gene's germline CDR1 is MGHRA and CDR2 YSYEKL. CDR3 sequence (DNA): TGCGCCAGCAGCCCCTGGTTAGCAGATACGCAGTATTTT. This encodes CASSPWLADTQYF.

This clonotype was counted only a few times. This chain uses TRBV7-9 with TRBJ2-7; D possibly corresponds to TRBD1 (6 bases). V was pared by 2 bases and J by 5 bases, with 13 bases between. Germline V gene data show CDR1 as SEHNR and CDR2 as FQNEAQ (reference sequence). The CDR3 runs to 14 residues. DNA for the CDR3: TGTGCCAGCAGCTTAACTACAGGGTACCACGAGCAGTACTTC. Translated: CASSLTTGYHEQYF.

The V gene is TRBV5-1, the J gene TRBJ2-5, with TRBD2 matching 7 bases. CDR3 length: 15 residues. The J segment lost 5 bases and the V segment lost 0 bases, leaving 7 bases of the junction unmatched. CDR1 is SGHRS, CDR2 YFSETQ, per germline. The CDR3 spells CASSLAGGSDETQYF. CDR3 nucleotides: TGCGCCAGCAGCTTGGCCGGCGGGAGTGACGAGACCCAGTACTTC.

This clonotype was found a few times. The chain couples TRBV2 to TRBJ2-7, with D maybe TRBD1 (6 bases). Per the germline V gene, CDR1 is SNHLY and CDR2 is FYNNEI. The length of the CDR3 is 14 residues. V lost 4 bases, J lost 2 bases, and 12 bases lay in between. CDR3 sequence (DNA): TGTGCCAGCAGTGCCGGGACACCCGCCTACGAGCAGTACTTC. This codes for CASSAGTPAYEQYF. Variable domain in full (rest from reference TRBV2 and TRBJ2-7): EPEVTQTPSHQVTQMGQEVILRCVPISNHLYFYWYRQILGQKVEFLVSFYNNEISEKSEIFDDQFSVERPDGSNFTLKIRSTKLEDSAMYFCASSAGTPAYEQYFGPGTRLTVT.

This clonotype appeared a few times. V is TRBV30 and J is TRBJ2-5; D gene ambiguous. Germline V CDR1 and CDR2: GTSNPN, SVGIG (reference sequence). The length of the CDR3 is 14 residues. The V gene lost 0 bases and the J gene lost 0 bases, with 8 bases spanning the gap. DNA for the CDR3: TGTGCCTGGAGTGTAGGCCATAACCAAGAGACCCAGTACTTC. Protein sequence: CAWSVGHNQETQYF. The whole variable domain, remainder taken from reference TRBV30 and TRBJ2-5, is SQTIHQWPATLVQPVGSPLSLECTVEGTSNPNLYWYRQAAGRGLQLLFYSVGIGQISSEVPQNLSASRPQDRQFILSSKKLLLSDSGFYLCAWSVGHNQETQYFGPGTRLLVL.

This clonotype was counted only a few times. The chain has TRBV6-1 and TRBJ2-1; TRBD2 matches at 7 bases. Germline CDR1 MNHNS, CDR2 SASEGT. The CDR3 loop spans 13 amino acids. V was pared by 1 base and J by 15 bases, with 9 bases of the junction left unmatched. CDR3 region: CASSEGTRKALFF. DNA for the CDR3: TGTGCCAGCAGTGAAGGGACTAGAAAGGCGCTGTTCTTC.

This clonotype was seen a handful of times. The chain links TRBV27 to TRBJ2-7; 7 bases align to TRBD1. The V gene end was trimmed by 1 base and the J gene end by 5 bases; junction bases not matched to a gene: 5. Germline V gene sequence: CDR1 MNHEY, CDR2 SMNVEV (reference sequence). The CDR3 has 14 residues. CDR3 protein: CASSLFTGANEQYF. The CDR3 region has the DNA TGTGCCAGCAGTTTATTTACAGGGGCCAACGAGCAGTACTTC.

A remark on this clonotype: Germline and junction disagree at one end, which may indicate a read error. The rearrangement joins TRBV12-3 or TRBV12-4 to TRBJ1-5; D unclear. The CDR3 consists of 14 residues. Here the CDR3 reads CASSLRGSNQPQNF. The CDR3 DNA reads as TGTGCCAGCAGCTTGCGCGGGAGCAATCAGCCCCAGAATTTT.

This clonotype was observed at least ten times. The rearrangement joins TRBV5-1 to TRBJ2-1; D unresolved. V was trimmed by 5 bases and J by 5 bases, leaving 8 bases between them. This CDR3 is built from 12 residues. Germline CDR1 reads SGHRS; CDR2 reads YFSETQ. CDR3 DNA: TGCGCCAGCAGGGGCCCTGACAATGAGCAGTTCTTC. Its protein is CASRGPDNEQFF.

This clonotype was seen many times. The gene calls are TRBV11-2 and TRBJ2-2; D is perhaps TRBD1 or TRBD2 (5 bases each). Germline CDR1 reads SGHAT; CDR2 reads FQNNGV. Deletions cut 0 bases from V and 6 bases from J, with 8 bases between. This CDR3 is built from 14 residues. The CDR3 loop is CASSLDLGAGELFF. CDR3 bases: TGTGCCAGCAGCTTAGATTTGGGGGCCGGGGAGCTGTTTTTT.

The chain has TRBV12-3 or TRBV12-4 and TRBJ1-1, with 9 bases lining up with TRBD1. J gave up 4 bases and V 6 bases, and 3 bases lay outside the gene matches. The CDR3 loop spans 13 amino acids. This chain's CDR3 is CASRGTGTTEAFF. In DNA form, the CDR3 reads TGTGCCAGCAGGGGGACAGGGACCACTGAAGCTTTCTTT.

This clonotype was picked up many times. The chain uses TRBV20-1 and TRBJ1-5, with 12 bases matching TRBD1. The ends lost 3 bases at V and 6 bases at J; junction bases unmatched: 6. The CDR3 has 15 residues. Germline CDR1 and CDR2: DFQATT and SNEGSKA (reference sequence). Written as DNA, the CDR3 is TGCAGTGCTAGCGCCGGGACAGGGGGCCCTCAGCCCCAGCATTTT. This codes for CSASAGTGGPQPQHF.

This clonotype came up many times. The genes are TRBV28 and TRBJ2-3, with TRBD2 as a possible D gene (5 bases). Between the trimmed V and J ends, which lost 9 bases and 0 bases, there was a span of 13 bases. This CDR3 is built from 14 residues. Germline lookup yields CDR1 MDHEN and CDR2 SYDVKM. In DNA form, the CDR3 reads TGTGCCAGTAAACTTAGCGATAGCACAGATACGCAGTATTTT. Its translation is CASKLSDSTDTQYF.

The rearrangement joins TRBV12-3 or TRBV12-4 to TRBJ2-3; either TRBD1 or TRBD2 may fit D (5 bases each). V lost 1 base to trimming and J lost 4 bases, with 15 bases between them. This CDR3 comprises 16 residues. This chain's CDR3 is CASSLGAHRDPDTQYF. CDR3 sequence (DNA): TGTGCCAGCAGTTTAGGGGCCCACCGGGACCCAGATACGCAGTATTTT.

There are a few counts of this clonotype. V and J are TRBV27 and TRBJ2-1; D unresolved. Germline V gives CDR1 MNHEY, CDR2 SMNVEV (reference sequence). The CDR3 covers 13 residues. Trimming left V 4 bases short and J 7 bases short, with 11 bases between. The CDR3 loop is CASSWGSRNEQFF. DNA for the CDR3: TGTGCCAGCAGTTGGGGAAGTAGGAATGAGCAGTTCTTC.

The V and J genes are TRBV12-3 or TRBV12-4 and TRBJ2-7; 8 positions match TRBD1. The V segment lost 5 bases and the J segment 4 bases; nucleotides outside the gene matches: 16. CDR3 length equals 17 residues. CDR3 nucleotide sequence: TGTGCCAGCAGTCCGCGGACAGGGAGTGGGGAAAGTTACGAGCAGTACTTC. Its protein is CASSPRTGSGESYEQYF.

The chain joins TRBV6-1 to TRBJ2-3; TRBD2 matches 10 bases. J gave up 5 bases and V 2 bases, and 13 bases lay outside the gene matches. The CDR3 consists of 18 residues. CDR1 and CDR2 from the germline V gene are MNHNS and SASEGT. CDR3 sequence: CASSERLASGSLGDTQYF. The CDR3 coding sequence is TGTGCCAGCAGTGAACGGCTGGCTAGCGGGAGTTTGGGAGATACGCAGTATTTT.

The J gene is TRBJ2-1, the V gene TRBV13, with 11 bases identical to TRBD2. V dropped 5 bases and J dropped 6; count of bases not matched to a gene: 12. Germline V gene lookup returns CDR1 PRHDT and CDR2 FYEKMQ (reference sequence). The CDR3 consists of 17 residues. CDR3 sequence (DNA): TGTGCCAGCAGCCGCCTGGGACTAGCGGCTATTGGCAATGAGCAGTTCTTC. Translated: CASSRLGLAAIGNEQFF.

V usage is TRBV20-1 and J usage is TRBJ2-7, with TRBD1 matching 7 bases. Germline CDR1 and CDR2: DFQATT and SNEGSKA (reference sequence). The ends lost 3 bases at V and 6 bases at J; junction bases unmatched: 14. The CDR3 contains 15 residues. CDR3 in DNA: TGCAGTGCTAGGAGCGACGGGACAGTCCCTGTCGAGCAGTACTTC. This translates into CSARSDGTVPVEQYF.

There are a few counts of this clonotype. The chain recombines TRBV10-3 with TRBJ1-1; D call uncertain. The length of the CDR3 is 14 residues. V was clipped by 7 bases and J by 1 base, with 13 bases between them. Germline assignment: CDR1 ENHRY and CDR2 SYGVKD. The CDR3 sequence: CAITRARENTEAFF. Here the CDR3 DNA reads TGTGCCATCACCCGGGCCAGAGAGAACACTGAAGCTTTCTTT.

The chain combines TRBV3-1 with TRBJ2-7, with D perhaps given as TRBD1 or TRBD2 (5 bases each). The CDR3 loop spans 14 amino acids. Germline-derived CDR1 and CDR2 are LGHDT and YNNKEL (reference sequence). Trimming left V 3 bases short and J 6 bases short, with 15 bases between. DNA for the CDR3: TGTGCCAGCAGCCATCGGACATACGCGGGCGAGCAGTACTTC. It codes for CASSHRTYAGEQYF.

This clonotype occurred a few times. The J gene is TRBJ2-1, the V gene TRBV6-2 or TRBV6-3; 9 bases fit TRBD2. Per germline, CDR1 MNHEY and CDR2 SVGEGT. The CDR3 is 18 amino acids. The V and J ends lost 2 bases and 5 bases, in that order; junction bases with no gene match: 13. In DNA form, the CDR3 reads TGTGCCAGCAGTTACGGGGGAAGGGCTAGCGGGGCCCACAATGAGCAGTTCTTC. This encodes CASSYGGRASGAHNEQFF.

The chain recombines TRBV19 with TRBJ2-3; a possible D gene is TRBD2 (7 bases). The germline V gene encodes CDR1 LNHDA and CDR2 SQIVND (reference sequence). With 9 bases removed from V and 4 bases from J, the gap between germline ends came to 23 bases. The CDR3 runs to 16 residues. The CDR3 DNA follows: TGTGCCAGCACAAGAGGAGGAGGGGGGGTCTCAGATACGCAGTATTTT. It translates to CASTRGGGGVSDTQYF.

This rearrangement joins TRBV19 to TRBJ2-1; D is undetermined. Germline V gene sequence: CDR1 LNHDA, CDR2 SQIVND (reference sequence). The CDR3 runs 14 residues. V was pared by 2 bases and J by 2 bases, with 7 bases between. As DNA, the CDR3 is TGTGCCAGTAGTATACCCCCAGCCTACAATGAGCAGTTCTTC. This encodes CASSIPPAYNEQFF.

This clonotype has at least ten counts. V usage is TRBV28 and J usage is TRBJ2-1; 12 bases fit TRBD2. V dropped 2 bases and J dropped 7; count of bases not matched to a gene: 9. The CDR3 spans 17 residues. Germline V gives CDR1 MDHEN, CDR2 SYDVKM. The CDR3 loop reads CASSLGLAGILGNEQFF. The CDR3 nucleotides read TGTGCCAGCAGTTTAGGACTAGCGGGGATCCTAGGGAATGAGCAGTTCTTC.

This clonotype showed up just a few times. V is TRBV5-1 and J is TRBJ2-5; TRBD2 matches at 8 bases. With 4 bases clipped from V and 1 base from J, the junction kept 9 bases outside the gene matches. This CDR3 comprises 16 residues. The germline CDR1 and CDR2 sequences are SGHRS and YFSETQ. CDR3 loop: CASSPEAGAIQETQYF. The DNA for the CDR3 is TGCGCCAGCAGCCCCGAAGCGGGAGCGATCCAAGAGACCCAGTACTTC.

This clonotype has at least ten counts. The CDR3 loop is CASSVSRDRLVHEQYF. The CDR3 DNA is TGCGCCAGCAGTGTCTCCCGGGACAGACTTGTGCACGAGCAGTACTTC. The chain uses TRBV10-2 and TRBJ2-7, with 7 bases that match TRBD1. Germline V gives CDR1 WSHSY, CDR2 SAAADI. This CDR3 comprises 16 residues. V shed 4 bases, J shed 5 bases, and the junction held 14 bases outside the gene matches.

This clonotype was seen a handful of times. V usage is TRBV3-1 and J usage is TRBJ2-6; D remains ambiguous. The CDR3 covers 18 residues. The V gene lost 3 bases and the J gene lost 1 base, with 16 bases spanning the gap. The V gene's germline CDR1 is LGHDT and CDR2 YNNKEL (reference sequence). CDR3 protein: CASSHGLALGSGANVLTF. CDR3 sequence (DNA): TGTGCCAGCAGCCACGGGTTGGCCCTAGGATCTGGGGCCAACGTCCTGACTTTC.